Reported below is one T cell receptor (beta chain). Its target is unknown. V was pared by 3 bases and J by 3 bases, with 3 bases of the junction left unmatched. This CDR3 contains 14 residues. The germline V gene encodes CDR1 MDHEN and CDR2 SYDVKM. The data were obtained in a study of cytomegalovirus exposure and HLA in healthy donors. Study summary: The 90 to 150 validation repertoires, a later analysis reported, used the same platform as the approximately 730 repertoires from the first cohort. Study-wide results and limits: Many donors shared some public TCRs, even though most TCR sequences were rare.

Profiling relied on immunoSEQ multiplex PCR, and the TCRdb table lists in-frame clones only, not all of them. The repertoire holds 55,000 to 70,000 clones, approximately 91% seen once, with roughly 3.1% in the top ten. The sequencing sample was made of PBMCs. The V call is TRBV28, the J call TRBJ1-1; 8 bases line up with TRBD1. The clonotype originates from a man younger than 35 in good health and CMV-seronegative. The CDR3 coding sequence is TGTGCCAGCAGTTTGCAGGGGGCAGACACTGAAGCTTTCTTT. It codes for CASSLQGADTEAFF.